A selection of T cell receptor beta chains follows, all from one sample in a study of PD-L1 blockade in urothelial cancer. Repertoires were generated with immunoSEQ multiplex PCR, while TCRdb's copy carries only in-frame clones and drops some. The table records some 54,000 clones, around 82% of them present only once. Sequenced here: PBMCs, sampled around atezolizumab (anti-PD-L1) treatment. The receptor source for this set is a man between 40 and 49 years old with urothelial cancer. The CDR3 runs from the conserved cysteine through the conserved F or W.

cdr3_aa,v_call,cdr3_length,j_call
CASSVATGYGYTF,TRBV9,13,TRBJ1-2
CASAQAGTSYNEQFF,TRBV12-5,15,TRBJ2-1
CASRSGGRRGNEQFF,TRBV27,15,TRBJ2-1
CASSQTYSDTQYF,TRBV4-2,13,TRBJ2-3
CASSPGTRRTGELFF,TRBV28,15,TRBJ2-2
CAISAGGQFTDTQYF,TRBV10-3,15,TRBJ2-3
CASSPITSGRGEQFF,TRBV6-5,15,TRBJ2-1
CASSRPQGRESHEQFF,TRBV4-1,16,TRBJ2-1
CATSRGLGQIGYEQYF,TRBV15,16,TRBJ2-7
CASRVQGGETSTDTQYF,TRBV5-5,17,TRBJ2-3
CASSLGRLTEAFF,TRBV7-8,13,TRBJ1-1
CAWSEAGRGLGTDTQYF,TRBV30,17,TRBJ2-3
CASSRELYNEQFF,TRBV11-2,13,TRBJ2-1
CASDSRGYGYTF,TRBV9,12,TRBJ1-2
CASSATSAGIVQPQHF,TRBV7-2,16,TRBJ1-5
CASSPAAGSLANYGYTF,TRBV25-1,17,TRBJ1-2
CASSLYGTDYEQYF,TRBV7-8,14,TRBJ2-7
CASSLTAGGSETQYF,TRBV7-9,15,TRBJ2-5
CASSPGLAENYEQYF,TRBV5-1,15,TRBJ2-7
CASSPGLPGDEQFF,TRBV18,14,TRBJ2-1
CAWSITSSSYNEQFF,TRBV30,15,TRBJ2-1
CASSPGEFRETQYF,TRBV18,14,TRBJ2-5
CASSRLTGAASGRGYEQYF,TRBV28,19,TRBJ2-7
CASSLGAPTYSYEQYF,TRBV11-2,16,TRBJ2-7
CAWSVATGAYEQYF,TRBV30,14,TRBJ2-7
CATRAGDQPQHF,TRBV15,12,TRBJ1-5
CASRGALGELFF,TRBV2,12,TRBJ2-2
CASSLFSGDFSNQPQHF,TRBV28,17,TRBJ1-5
CASSQGTGLGNTIYF,TRBV4-3,15,TRBJ1-3
CASSPGAPVYNEQFF,TRBV18,15,TRBJ2-1
CASSYGQETQYF,TRBV6-5,12,TRBJ2-5
CAWTRQGEGELFF,TRBV30,13,TRBJ2-2
CAISEKIRVGGYEQYF,TRBV10-3,16,TRBJ2-7
CASSAGTIRGKNIQYF,TRBV19,16,TRBJ2-4
CASSIDLQAEQYF,TRBV19,13,TRBJ2-7
CASSLRRPGLAGGVTDTQYF,TRBV27,20,TRBJ2-3
CASNPIPAAGGYGYTF,TRBV19,16,TRBJ1-2
CASSLSGTSGRTDTQYF,TRBV5-1,17,TRBJ2-3
CASSLANPASGNNEQFF,TRBV7-9,17,TRBJ2-1
CASSQDPQVRSGGNYGYTF,TRBV4-1,19,TRBJ1-2
CASSYGVGEKLFF,TRBV5-8,13,TRBJ1-4
CASSVASAGEQYF,TRBV9,13,TRBJ2-3
CASRVGQGKWNEQFF,TRBV19,15,TRBJ2-1
CSARLGSGVYF,TRBV20-1,11,TRBJ2-3
CAWSVGQGLDGVNQPQHF,TRBV30,18,TRBJ1-5
CACELAGETDTQYF,TRBV30,14,TRBJ2-3
CASRPGTSGAEQFF,TRBV6-5,14,TRBJ2-1
CAWTPRRTGLTGELFF,TRBV30,16,TRBJ2-2
CASRGSGRGETQYF,TRBV27,14,TRBJ2-5
CASSLWASGSSGELFF,TRBV13,16,TRBJ2-2
CASSLYPVRRARSTDTQYF,TRBV19,19,TRBJ2-3
CASSLSTRDVQQPQHF,TRBV4-1,16,TRBJ1-5
CAWSFRNGEQFF,TRBV30,12,TRBJ2-1
CASSLTSGDSYEQYF,TRBV5-1,15,TRBJ2-7
CASRVPGSVEAFF,TRBV5-1,13,TRBJ1-1